A single sample gave rise to the 32 T cell receptor beta chains below, sequenced in a study of Graves' ophthalmopathy and Graves' hyperthyroidism. RNA transcripts were the template, and TCR beta CDR3 regions were amplified from them. RT-PCR was first run with HTBI primers, then multiplex PCR in a second round. TCRdb fed the multiplex PCR reads into MiXCR, producing one record per CDR3 protein. Of roughly 400,000 distinct CDR3 sequences listed, about 15% are singletons. Sample: peripheral blood. The receptor set was obtained from an adult woman with stable Graves' hyperthyroidism.

V is TRBV6-1 and J is TRBJ2-5; weak D call: TRBD2 (6 bases). There are 15 residues in the CDR3. CDR1 is MNHNS and CDR2 is SASEGT in the germline V gene. The V gene lost 8 bases and the J gene lost 0 bases, with 16 bases spanning the gap. The CDR3 loop is CASRESRVYQETQYF. The CDR3 DNA follows: TGTGCCAGCCGGGAGAGTAGAGTTTACCAAGAGACCCAGTACTTC.

This clonotype was detected ten times or more. The chain links TRBV7-2 to TRBJ2-7, with D perhaps TRBD1 (5 bases). The CDR3 has 16 residues. Germline values: CDR1 SGHTA, CDR2 FQGNSA. V was trimmed by 5 bases and J by 1 base, leaving 18 bases between them. CDR3 amino acids: CASSATLLRGSYEQYF. As DNA, the CDR3 is TGTGCCAGCAGCGCGACACTCCTAAGGGGATCCTACGAGCAGTACTTC. The full variable domain, completed using reference TRBV7-2 and TRBJ2-7, is GAGVSQSPSNKVTEKGKDVELRCDPISGHTALYWYRQSLGQGLEFLIYFQGNSAPDKSGLPSDRFSAERTGGSVSTLTIQRTQQEDSAVYLCASSATLLRGSYEQYFGPGTRLTVT.

This clonotype appeared many times. This chain connects TRBV6-1 to TRBJ2-7; possible D gene TRBD1, 6 bases. Germline V gene lookup returns CDR1 MNHNS and CDR2 SASEGT. The CDR3 covers 13 residues. The V end was cut by 6 bases, the J end by 6 bases, with 15 bases between. The CDR3 DNA sequence: TGTGCCAGCAGGTCCGGGACAATCCCCGAGCAGTACTTC. As protein: CASRSGTIPEQYF.

This clonotype was seen ten or more times. The V and J genes are TRBV7-8 and TRBJ1-1; tentatively, D is TRBD1 (5 bases). From germline, CDR1 is SGHVS and CDR2 FQNEAQ. V shed 5 bases and J shed 0 bases, with 25 bases lying between them. CDR3 length: 19 residues. The CDR3: CASSQRWGDPGNMNTEAFF. The DNA of the CDR3 is TGTGCCAGCAGCCAGCGATGGGGGGACCCAGGAAACATGAACACTGAAGCTTTCTTT.

This chain links TRBV13 with TRBJ1-2, with 7 bases matching TRBD1. This CDR3 contains 16 residues. Germline lookup yields CDR1 PRHDT and CDR2 FYEKMQ (reference sequence). V was clipped by 0 bases and J by 4 bases; unmatched bases: 8. CDR3 coding DNA: TGTGCCAGCAGCTTAGGAGGGGGCGGAGGACTCTATGGCTACACCTTC. Amino acid sequence: CASSLGGGGGLYGYTF.

The chain recombines TRBV2 with TRBJ1-1, with TRBD1 matching over 7 bases. The CDR3 consists of 14 residues. J lost 4 bases, V lost 2 bases, and 4 bases had no gene match. Looked up from germline, CDR1 is SNHLY and CDR2 is FYNNEI. This CDR3 is CASSETRGPTEAFF. The CDR3 region has the DNA TGTGCCAGCAGTGAAACTAGGGGGCCCACTGAAGCTTTCTTT.

This clonotype was recorded at least ten times. The chain combines TRBV28 with TRBJ1-1, with D possibly being TRBD1 (5 bases). The CDR3 totals 11 residues. Trimming removed 10 bases at V and 1 base at J, with 7 bases between. Germline lookup yields CDR1 MDHEN and CDR2 SYDVKM. The CDR3 nucleotides are TGTGCCATCCAGGGGAACACTGAAGCTTTCTTT. It specifies CAIQGNTEAFF. Drawing the rest from reference TRBV28 and TRBJ1-1, the complete variable domain is DVKVTQSSRYLVKRTGEKVFLECVQDMDHENMFWYRQDPGLGLRLIYFSYDVKMKEKGDIPEGYSVSREKKERFSLILESASTNQTSMYLCAIQGNTEAFFGQGTRLTVV.

The sample holds a few counts of this clonotype. The V gene is TRBV29-1, the J gene TRBJ2-1; 11 nucleotides line up with TRBD1. Germline trimming cut 6 bases from V and 6 bases from J; bases unmatched to any gene: 7. CDR3 size: 14 residues. Looked up from germline, CDR1 is SQVTM and CDR2 is ANQGSEA. This CDR3 is CSVVGTGGINEQFF. CDR3 DNA sequence: TGCAGCGTCGTAGGGACAGGGGGTATCAATGAGCAGTTCTTC.

This clonotype showed up just a few times. The chain has TRBV7-3 and TRBJ2-2; D is ambiguous. The CDR3 totals 12 residues. Germline V CDR1 and CDR2: SGHTA, FQGTGA. V was clipped by 5 bases and J by 6 bases, with 7 bases between them. CDR3 sequence (DNA): TGTGCCAGCAGCGCATTAGCCGGGGAGCTGTTTTTT. Amino acids: CASSALAGELFF.

This clonotype was detected many times. V is TRBV5-1 and J is TRBJ1-5; 7 nucleotides align to TRBD1. Per the germline V gene, CDR1 is SGHRS and CDR2 is YFSETQ. The CDR3 is made up of 13 amino acids. Unmatched junction bases numbered 1, after V lost 0 bases and J lost 7 bases. The chain's CDR3 is CASSLEQGQPQHF. CDR3 bases: TGCGCCAGCAGCTTGGAACAGGGGCAGCCCCAGCATTTT.

Points on this clonotype: One end of the junction fails to match germline, which may point to a read error. The chain carries TRBV27 and TRBJ2-4, with D perhaps matching TRBD1 or TRBD2 (6 bases each). CDR1 MNHEY and CDR2 SMNVEV come from the germline V gene (reference sequence). The CDR3 loop spans 16 amino acids. The CDR3 nucleotides read TGTGCCAGCAGTTCATTGAACGTGGCGGGACAAAACATTGAGAACTTC. This codes for CASSSLNVAGQNIENF.

The sample holds many counts of this clonotype. The chain combines TRBV7-2 with TRBJ2-7; 9 nucleotides match TRBD2. V lost 1 base and J lost 2; bases outside the gene matches: 3. CDR3 size: 15 residues. Germline-derived CDR1 and CDR2 are SGHTA and FQGNSA. This CDR3 is CASSLERTSAYEQYF. The CDR3 coding sequence is TGTGCCAGCAGCTTAGAGAGGACTAGCGCCTACGAGCAGTACTTC.

The V and J genes are TRBV20-1 and TRBJ2-5, with D perhaps TRBD1 (5 bases). The germline V and J ends were trimmed by 1 base and 4 bases, with 13 bases remaining between them. The CDR3 extends over 14 amino acids. Germline loops: CDR1 DFQATT, CDR2 SNEGSKA (reference sequence). The CDR3 protein is CSARVGTGVETQYF. Here the CDR3 DNA reads TGCAGTGCTAGAGTGGGTACAGGTGTAGAGACCCAGTACTTC.

The sample holds many counts of this clonotype. This chain connects TRBV12-3 or TRBV12-4 to TRBJ2-2; the D is unclear. The CDR3 runs to 13 residues. Trimming took 8 bases from V and 2 from J, leaving 9 bases between them. The CDR3 DNA reads TGTGCCAGCCGGCGAGAAAACACCGGGGAGCTGTTTTTT. Protein: CASRRENTGELFF.

The sample holds many counts of this clonotype. The chain is built from TRBV6-1 and TRBJ1-5; D perhaps matches TRBD1 (5 bases). The germline gives CDR1 MNHNS, CDR2 SASEGT. V was cut by 2 bases and J by 7 bases, with 12 bases left in between. This CDR3 is built from 14 residues. The CDR3 protein is CASSEIRVGQPQHF. The CDR3, as DNA: TGTGCCAGCAGTGAAATCAGGGTAGGGCAGCCCCAGCATTTT.

This clonotype was seen many times. CDR3 in DNA: TGTGCCAGCAGTGAAGCGATCCGGGATTTACCCCAGCATTTT. Its translation: CASSEAIRDLPQHF. The chain has TRBV2 and TRBJ1-5, with D hard to call. Germline V gene data show CDR1 as SNHLY and CDR2 as FYNNEI. The CDR3 totals 14 residues. Trimming shortened V by 0 bases and J by 10 bases, and 13 bases separated the two germline ends. Full variable domain (missing parts from reference TRBV2 and TRBJ1-5): EPEVTQTPSHQVTQMGQEVILRCVPISNHLYFYWYRQILGQKVEFLVSFYNNEISEKSEIFDDQFSVERPDGSNFTLKIRSTKLEDSAMYFCASSEAIRDLPQHFGDGTRLSIL.

This clonotype was seen repeatedly, ten times or more. V and J are TRBV12-3 or TRBV12-4 and TRBJ1-2; D unclear. The CDR3 extends over 12 amino acids. V lost 2 bases and J 9 bases, leaving 10 bases between the germline ends. In nucleotides, the CDR3 is TGTGCCAGCAGTTTATACACGGATCGCTACACCTTC. It specifies CASSLYTDRYTF.

This clonotype was counted at least ten times. The rearrangement joins TRBV30 to TRBJ1-2; D is possibly TRBD1 (5 bases). The V gene's germline CDR1 is GTSNPN and CDR2 SVGIG (reference sequence). This CDR3 is built from 14 residues. The V end lost 0 bases, the J end lost 7 bases, and 15 bases lay between the germline ends. CDR3 sequence reads: CAWSVGREYGGYTF. CDR3 nucleotide sequence: TGTGCCTGGAGTGTAGGCAGGGAGTACGGTGGCTACACCTTC.

This clonotype was detected many times. This chain links TRBV5-1 with TRBJ2-5, with 9 bases fitting TRBD1. Looked up from germline, CDR1 is SGHRS and CDR2 is YFSETQ. CDR3 size: 16 residues. Unmatched junction bases numbered 6, after V lost 0 bases and J lost 3 bases. The CDR3 DNA follows: TGCGCCAGCAGCTTGGGAACAGGGGGCACTAAAGAGACCCAGTACTTC. It specifies CASSLGTGGTKETQYF.

As concerns this clonotype: A much larger clone is a single base away; this may be a read error. The chain has TRBV20-1 and TRBJ1-5, with 7 bases identical to TRBD1. V shed 3 bases, J shed 3 bases, and the junction held 5 bases outside the gene matches. Germline CDR1 DFQATT, CDR2 SNEGSKA (reference sequence). The CDR3 runs 14 residues. The CDR3: CSAREGANNQPQHF. The CDR3 DNA is TGCAGTGCTAGGGAGGGGGCGAACAATCAGCCCCAGCATTTT.

This clonotype came up a few times. The J gene is TRBJ2-6, the V gene TRBV20-1; possibly TRBD2 for D (6 bases). CDR3 size: 14 residues. Looked up from germline, CDR1 is DFQATT and CDR2 is SNEGSKA (reference sequence). Trimming removed 3 bases at V and 1 base at J, with 7 bases between. DNA for the CDR3: TGCAGTGCTAGGGGGGGTTCTGGGGCCAACGTCCTGACTTTC. This translates into CSARGGSGANVLTF.

This clonotype occurred many times. The chain is built from TRBV12-3 or TRBV12-4 and TRBJ1-3; D not certain. Deletions cut 3 bases from V and 0 bases from J, with 6 bases between. This CDR3 has 14 residues. The CDR3 sequence is CASSLSFSGNTIYF. The CDR3 DNA is TGTGCCAGCAGTTTGAGTTTCTCTGGAAACACCATATATTTT.

This clonotype was recorded at least ten times. V gene TRBV20-1 combines with J gene TRBJ2-5; no reliable D call. CDR3 size: 11 residues. The germline gives CDR1 DFQATT, CDR2 SNEGSKA (reference sequence). V was pared by 3 bases and J by 5 bases, with 7 bases between. This CDR3 is CSASLLETQYF. The CDR3 DNA reads as TGCAGTGCTAGTTTATTGGAGACCCAGTACTTC.

The table lists this clonotype with many counts. The rearrangement uses TRBV7-6 and TRBJ2-5, with D hard to call. Germline V gene lookup returns CDR1 SGHVS and CDR2 FNYEAQ. The CDR3 runs to 14 residues. Trimming shortened V by 5 bases and J by 1 base, and 11 bases separated the two germline ends. Written as DNA, the CDR3 is TGTGCCAGCAGCCACATCGACCTCCAAGAGACCCAGTACTTC. Translating it yields CASSHIDLQETQYF. The whole variable domain, filled in from reference TRBV7-6 and TRBJ2-5, reads GAGVSQSPRYKVTKRGQDVALRCDPISGHVSLYWYRQALGQGPEFLTYFNYEAQQDKSGLPNDRFSAERPEGSISTLTIQRTEQRDSAMYRCASSHIDLQETQYFGPGTRLLVL.

The V gene is TRBV3-1, the J gene TRBJ2-6; 12 bases fit TRBD1. CDR3 length: 19 residues. Germline CDR1 is LGHDT and CDR2 is YNNKEL (reference sequence). J lost 1 base, V lost 6 bases, and 10 bases had no gene match. CDR3 nucleotides: TGTGCCAGCAGTCGGGTCCCGGGACAGGGGGCTTCTGGGGCCAACGTCCTGACTTTC. Translating it yields CASSRVPGQGASGANVLTF.

In its sample, this clonotype was seen many times. V gene TRBV7-2 combines with J gene TRBJ1-1; D possibly corresponds to TRBD1 (5 bases). The CDR3 has 18 amino acids. From germline, CDR1 is SGHTA and CDR2 FQGNSA. V was cut by 5 bases and J by 1 base, with 23 bases left in between. DNA for the CDR3: TGTGCCAGCAGCCCCAACCGGGGAAAGGGTAGGGGGAACACTGAAGCTTTCTTT. Translation gives CASSPNRGKGRGNTEAFF. The complete variable domain, with remaining parts taken from reference TRBV7-2 and TRBJ1-1, reads GAGVSQSPSNKVTEKGKDVELRCDPISGHTALYWYRQSLGQGLEFLIYFQGNSAPDKSGLPSDRFSAERTGGSVSTLTIQRTQQEDSAVYLCASSPNRGKGRGNTEAFFGQGTRLTVV.

The CDR3 DNA is TGTGCCAGCAAGGGGACAGCAAGCACTGAAGCTTTCTTT. Its protein is CASKGTASTEAFF. This sequence joins TRBV6-4 and TRBJ1-1; TRBD1 matches 7 bases. Per germline, CDR1 MRHNA and CDR2 SNTAGT. This CDR3 is 13 amino acids long. The J segment lost 4 bases and the V segment lost 7 bases, leaving 6 bases of the junction unmatched.

This clonotype was counted many times. This chain connects TRBV30 to TRBJ1-5, with a tentative D call TRBD1 (5 bases). This CDR3 is built from 13 residues. V lost 2 bases, J lost 6 bases, and 11 bases lay in between. The germline V gene has CDR1 GTSNPN and CDR2 SVGIG (reference sequence). The CDR3 nucleotides are TGTGCCTGGAGTAGGGGTGGTCGTCAGCCCCAGCATTTT. Translated, it gives CAWSRGGRQPQHF. Full variable domain (outside the CDR3, taken from reference TRBV30 and TRBJ1-5): SQTIHQWPATLVQPVGSPLSLECTVEGTSNPNLYWYRQAAGRGLQLLFYSVGIGQISSEVPQNLSASRPQDRQFILSSKKLLLSDSGFYLCAWSRGGRQPQHFGDGTRLSIL.

This clonotype was recorded many times. The rearrangement joins TRBV28 to TRBJ2-7; 10 nucleotides agree with TRBD2. The V and J ends lost 6 bases and 2 bases, in that order; junction bases with no gene match: 7. This CDR3 has 15 amino acids. CDR1 and CDR2 (germline): MDHEN, SYDVKM. The chain's CDR3 is CASSAGLAETYEQYF. CDR3 DNA: TGTGCCAGCAGCGCCGGACTAGCGGAGACCTACGAGCAGTACTTC.

This clonotype was recorded many times. The chain has TRBV6-5 and TRBJ2-7; TRBD2 matches 7 bases. Losses at the gene ends were 4 bases for V and 6 bases for J; bases not matched to a gene: 12. The CDR3 covers 15 residues. Per the germline V gene, CDR1 is MNHEY and CDR2 is SVGAGI. CDR3 DNA: TGTGCCAGCAGTTTAGGTGCGGGAGTTCCCATCGAGCAGTACTTC. It encodes CASSLGAGVPIEQYF.

This clonotype turned up a few times. The junction and the germline gene differ at one end; a read error may be behind it. The chain employs TRBV27 and TRBJ1-2; D is ambiguous. This CDR3 is built from 14 residues. CDR1 is MNHEY and CDR2 is SMNVEV in the germline V gene (reference sequence). In DNA, the CDR3 is TGTTCCAGCAGCTTGGAACCGCTCCAAAATGGCTACACCTTC. Translation gives CSSSLEPLQNGYTF.

This clonotype has a count of ten or more. The chain carries TRBV28 and TRBJ1-1, with 9 bases fitting TRBD1. Germline CDR1 is MDHEN and CDR2 is SYDVKM. Trimming removed 3 bases from V and 2 bases from J; junction bases left unmatched: 4. This CDR3 region has 15 residues. The CDR3 is CASSFGTGINTEAFF. The CDR3 coding sequence is TGTGCCAGCAGTTTCGGGACAGGGATCAACACTGAAGCTTTCTTT.